The clone carrying this T cell receptor (beta chain) turned up a few times. As yet, its antigen is unknown. The sample is drawn from a study of identifying expanded T cells in peripheral blood. Some clones are missing from TCRdb's copy, which holds only in-frame ones; the method was immunoSEQ multiplex PCR. This repertoire shows tens of thousands of clones, about four fifths found once; its top ten account for 19%. The germline gives CDR1 SGHNT, CDR2 YYREEE (reference sequence). This CDR3 comprises 15 residues. V was trimmed by 2 bases and J by 5 bases, leaving 14 bases between them. Overall study findings and caveats: Technical replicates showed roughly 1.2 changed clones; two weeks roughly 15; four weeks 19. Across healthy donors, higher total template counts meant significantly greater approximately two-week count variance.

The chain has TRBV5-4 and TRBJ1-5, with D perhaps TRBD1 (6 bases). The sample comprised blood. The receptor's source is a person between 18 and 69 years old in good health. CDR3 amino acids: CASSLGGAGDQPQHF. In DNA form, the CDR3 reads TGTGCCAGCAGCTTAGGGGGGGCTGGGGATCAGCCCCAGCATTTT.